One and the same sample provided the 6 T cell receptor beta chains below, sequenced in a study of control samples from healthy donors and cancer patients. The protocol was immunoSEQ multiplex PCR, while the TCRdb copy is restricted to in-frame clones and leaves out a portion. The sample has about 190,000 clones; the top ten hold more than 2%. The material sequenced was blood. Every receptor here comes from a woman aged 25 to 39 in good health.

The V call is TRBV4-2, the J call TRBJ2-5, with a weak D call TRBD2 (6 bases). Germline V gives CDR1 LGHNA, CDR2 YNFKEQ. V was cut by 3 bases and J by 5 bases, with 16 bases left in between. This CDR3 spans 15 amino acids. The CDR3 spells CASSQGGNAGETQYF. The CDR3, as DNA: TGTGCCAGCAGCCAGGGCGGGAACGCGGGGGAGACCCAGTACTTC.

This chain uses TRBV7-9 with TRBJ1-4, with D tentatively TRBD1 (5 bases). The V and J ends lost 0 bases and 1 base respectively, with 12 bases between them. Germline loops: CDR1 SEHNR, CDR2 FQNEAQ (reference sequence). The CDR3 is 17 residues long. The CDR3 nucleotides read TGTGCCAGCAGCTTAGCGCTAGACAGCCTAACTAATGAAAAACTGTTTTTT. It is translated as CASSLALDSLTNEKLFF. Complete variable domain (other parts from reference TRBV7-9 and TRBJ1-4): DTGVSQNPRHKITKRGQNVTFRCDPISEHNRLYWYRQTLGQGPEFLTYFQNEAQLEKSRLLSDRFSAERPKGSFSTLEIQRTEQGDSAMYLCASSLALDSLTNEKLFFGSGTQLSVL.

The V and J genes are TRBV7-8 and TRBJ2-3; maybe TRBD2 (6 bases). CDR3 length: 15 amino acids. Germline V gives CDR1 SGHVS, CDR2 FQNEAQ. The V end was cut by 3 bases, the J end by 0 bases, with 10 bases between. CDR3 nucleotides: TGTGCCAGCAGCTTCCGACTAGTGAGCACAGATACGCAGTATTTT. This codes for CASSFRLVSTDTQYF.

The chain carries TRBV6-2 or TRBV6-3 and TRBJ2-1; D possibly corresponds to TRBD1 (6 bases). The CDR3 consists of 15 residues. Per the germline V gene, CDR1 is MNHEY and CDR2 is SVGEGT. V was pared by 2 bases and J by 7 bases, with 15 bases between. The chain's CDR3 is CASSYVLNRGNEQFF. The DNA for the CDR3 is TGTGCCAGCAGTTACGTATTAAATAGGGGGAATGAGCAGTTCTTC.

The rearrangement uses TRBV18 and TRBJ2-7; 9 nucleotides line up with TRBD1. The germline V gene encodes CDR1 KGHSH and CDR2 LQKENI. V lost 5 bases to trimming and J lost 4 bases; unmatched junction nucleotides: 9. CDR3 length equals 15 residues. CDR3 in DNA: TGTGCCAGCTCAGTCACCCGGGACAGGGATTACGAGCAGTACTTC. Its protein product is CASSVTRDRDYEQYF.

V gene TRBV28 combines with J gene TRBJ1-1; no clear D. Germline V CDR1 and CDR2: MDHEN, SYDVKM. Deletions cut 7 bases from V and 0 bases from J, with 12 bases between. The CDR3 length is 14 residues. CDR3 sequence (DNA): TGTGCCAGCACCCCGGCCGTCTTGAACACTGAAGCTTTCTTT. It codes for CASTPAVLNTEAFF.